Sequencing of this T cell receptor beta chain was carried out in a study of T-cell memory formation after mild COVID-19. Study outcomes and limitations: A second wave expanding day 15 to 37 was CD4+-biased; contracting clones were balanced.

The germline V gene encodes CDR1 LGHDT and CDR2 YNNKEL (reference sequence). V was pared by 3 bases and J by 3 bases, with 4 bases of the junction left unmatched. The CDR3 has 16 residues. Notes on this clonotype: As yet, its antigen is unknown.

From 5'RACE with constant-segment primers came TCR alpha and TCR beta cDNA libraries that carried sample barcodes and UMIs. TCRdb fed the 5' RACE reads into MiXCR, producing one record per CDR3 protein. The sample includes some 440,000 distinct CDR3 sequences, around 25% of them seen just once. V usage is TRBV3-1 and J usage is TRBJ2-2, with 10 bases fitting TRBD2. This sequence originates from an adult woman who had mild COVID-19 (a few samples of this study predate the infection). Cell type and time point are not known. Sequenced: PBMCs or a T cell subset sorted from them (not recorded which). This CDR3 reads CASSHQRGGHTGELFF. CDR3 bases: TGTGCCAGCAGCCACCAGCGGGGGGGCCACACCGGGGAGCTGTTTTTT.